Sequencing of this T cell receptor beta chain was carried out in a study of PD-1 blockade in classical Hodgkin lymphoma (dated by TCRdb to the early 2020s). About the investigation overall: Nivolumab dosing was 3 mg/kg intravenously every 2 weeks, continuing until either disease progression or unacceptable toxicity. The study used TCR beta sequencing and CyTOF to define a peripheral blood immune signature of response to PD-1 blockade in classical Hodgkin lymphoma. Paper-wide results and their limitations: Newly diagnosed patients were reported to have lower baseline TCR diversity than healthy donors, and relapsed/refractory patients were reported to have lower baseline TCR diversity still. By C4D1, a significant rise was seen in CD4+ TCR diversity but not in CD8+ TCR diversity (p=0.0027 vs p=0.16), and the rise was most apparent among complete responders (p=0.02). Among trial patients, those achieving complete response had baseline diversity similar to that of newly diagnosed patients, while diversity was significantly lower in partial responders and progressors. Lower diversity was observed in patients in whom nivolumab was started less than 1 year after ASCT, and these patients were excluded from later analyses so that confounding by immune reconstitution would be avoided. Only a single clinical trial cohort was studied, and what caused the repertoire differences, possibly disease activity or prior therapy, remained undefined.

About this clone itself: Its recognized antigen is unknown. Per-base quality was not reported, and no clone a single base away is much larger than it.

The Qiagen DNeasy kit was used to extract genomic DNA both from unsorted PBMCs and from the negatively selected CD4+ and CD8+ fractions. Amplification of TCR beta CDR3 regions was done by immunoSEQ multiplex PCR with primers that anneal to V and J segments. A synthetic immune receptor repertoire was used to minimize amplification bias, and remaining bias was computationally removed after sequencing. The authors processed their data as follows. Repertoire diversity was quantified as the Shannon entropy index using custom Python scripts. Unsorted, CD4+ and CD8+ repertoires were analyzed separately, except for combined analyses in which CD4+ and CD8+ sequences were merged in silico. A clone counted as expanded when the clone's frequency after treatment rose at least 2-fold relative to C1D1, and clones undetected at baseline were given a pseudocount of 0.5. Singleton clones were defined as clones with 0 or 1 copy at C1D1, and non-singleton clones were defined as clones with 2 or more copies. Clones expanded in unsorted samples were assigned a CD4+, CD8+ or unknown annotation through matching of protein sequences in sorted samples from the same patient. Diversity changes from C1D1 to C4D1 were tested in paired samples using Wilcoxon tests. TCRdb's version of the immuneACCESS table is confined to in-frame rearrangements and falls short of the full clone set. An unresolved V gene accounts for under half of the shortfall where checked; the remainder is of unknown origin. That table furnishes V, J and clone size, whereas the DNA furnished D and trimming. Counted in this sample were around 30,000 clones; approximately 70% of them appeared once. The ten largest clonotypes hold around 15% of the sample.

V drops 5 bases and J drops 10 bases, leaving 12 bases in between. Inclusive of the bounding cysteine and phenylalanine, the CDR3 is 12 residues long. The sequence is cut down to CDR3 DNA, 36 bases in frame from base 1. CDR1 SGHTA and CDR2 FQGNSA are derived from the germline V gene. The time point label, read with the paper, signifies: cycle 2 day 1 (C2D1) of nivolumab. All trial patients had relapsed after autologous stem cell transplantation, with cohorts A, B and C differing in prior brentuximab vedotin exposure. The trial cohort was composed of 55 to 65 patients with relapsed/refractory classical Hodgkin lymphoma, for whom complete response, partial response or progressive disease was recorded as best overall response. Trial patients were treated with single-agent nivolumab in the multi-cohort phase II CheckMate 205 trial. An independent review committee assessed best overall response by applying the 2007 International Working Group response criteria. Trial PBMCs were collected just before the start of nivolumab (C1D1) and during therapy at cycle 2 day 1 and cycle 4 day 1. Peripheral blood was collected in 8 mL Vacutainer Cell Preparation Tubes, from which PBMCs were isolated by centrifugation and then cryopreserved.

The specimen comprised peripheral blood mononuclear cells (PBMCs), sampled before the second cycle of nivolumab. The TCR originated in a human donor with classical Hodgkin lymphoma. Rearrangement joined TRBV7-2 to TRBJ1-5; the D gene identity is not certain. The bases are TGTGCCAGCAGCCCTCACACCGGTCCCCAGCATTTT. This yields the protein CASSPHTGPQHF. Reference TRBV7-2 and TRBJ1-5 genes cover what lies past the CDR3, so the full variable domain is GAGVSQSPSNKVTEKGKDVELRCDPISGHTALYWYRQSLGQGLEFLIYFQGNSAPDKSGLPSDRFSAERTGGSVSTLTIQRTQQEDSAVYLCASSPHTGPQHFGDGTRLSIL.